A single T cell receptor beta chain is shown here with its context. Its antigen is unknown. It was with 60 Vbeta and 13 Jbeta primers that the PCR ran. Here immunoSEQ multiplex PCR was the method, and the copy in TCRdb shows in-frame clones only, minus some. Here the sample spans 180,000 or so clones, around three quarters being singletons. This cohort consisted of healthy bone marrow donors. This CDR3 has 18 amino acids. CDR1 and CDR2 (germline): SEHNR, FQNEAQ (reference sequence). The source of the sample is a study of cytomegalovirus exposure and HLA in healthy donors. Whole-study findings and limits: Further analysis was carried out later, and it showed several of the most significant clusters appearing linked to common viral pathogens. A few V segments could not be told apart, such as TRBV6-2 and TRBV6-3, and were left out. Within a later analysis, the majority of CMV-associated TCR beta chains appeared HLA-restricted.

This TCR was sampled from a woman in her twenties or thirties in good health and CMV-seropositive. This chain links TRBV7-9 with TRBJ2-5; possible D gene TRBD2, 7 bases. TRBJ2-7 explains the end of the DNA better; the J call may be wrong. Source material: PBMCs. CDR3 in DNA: TGTGCCAGCAGCCCAGGGGCGGGGGCGCGGGGTAGCTCCTACGAGCAGTACTTC. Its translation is CASSPGAGARGSSYEQYF.